This T cell receptor beta chain came from a study of blood T cells in healthy people across ages. Study results and caveats: TCR beta diversity, measured per million T cells, fell in a roughly linear way with age.

The CDR3 spans 16 residues. CDR1 is MNHEY and CDR2 is SVGAGI in the germline V gene. V lost 0 bases, J lost 3 bases, and 13 bases lay in between. A second PCR of roughly 7 to 11 cycles used a sample-barcoded 5' primer and a J-beta primer mix. A tag from a template-switch adaptor with 12 random nucleotides marked each cDNA molecule. TCRdb re-derived calls from the 5' RACE reads in MiXCR, one entry per CDR3 protein. Here the sample spans hundreds of thousands of distinct CDR3 sequences, around 46% being singletons. This clonotype was recorded a few times. Its antigen is not identified. Each of the donors had roughly 9.7 milliliters of peripheral blood drawn into EDTA-treated Vacutainer tubes.

Sequenced sample: blood. V gene TRBV6-5 combines with J gene TRBJ2-3, with D hard to call. This clonotype originated in a woman aged 55-75 years in good health. The CDR3 spells CASSYSRRAGTDTQYF. CDR3 coding DNA: TGTGCCAGCAGTTACTCCCGAAGGGCTGGGACAGATACGCAGTATTTT.